One sample yielded the 29 T cell receptor beta chains listed below, sequenced in a study of cytomegalovirus exposure and HLA in healthy donors. The study ran its PCR with 60 Vbeta and 13 Jbeta primers. TCRdb keeps only in-frame clones here, not all; method: immunoSEQ multiplex PCR. The sample holds under 200,000 clones, roughly 77% seen once. The sequenced material came from PBMCs. The receptor set was obtained from a young woman in good health and CMV-seronegative.

V and J are TRBV2 and TRBJ2-5; perhaps TRBD2 as D (6 bases). V gave up 7 bases and J gave up 5 bases, with 17 bases separating them. From germline, CDR1 is SNHLY and CDR2 FYNNEI. The CDR3 is made up of 14 amino acids. CDR3: CASTGWGTQETQYF. Here the CDR3 DNA reads TGTGCCAGCACTGGGTGGGGGACTCAGGAGACCCAGTACTTC.

This clone was counted a few times. For the CDR3, the DNA is TGTGCCAGCAGCTTTACAGGGGGGGACTACAATGAGCAGTTCTTC. This translates into CASSFTGGDYNEQFF. This chain uses TRBV5-6 with TRBJ2-1, with D tentatively TRBD1 (8 bases). The CDR3 contains 15 residues. Trimming left V 2 bases short and J 3 bases short, with 12 bases between. CDR1 is SGHDT and CDR2 is YYEEEE in the germline V gene.

This chain joins TRBV13 and TRBJ2-1; TRBD2 matches at 8 bases. J gave up 5 bases and V 2 bases, and 5 bases lay outside the gene matches. The germline CDR1 and CDR2 sequences are PRHDT and FYEKMQ (reference sequence). There are 15 residues in the CDR3. CDR3 sequence: CASSLYPAGDNEQFF. For the CDR3, the DNA is TGTGCCAGCAGCTTATATCCAGCGGGAGACAATGAGCAGTTCTTC. The complete variable domain, with remaining parts taken from reference TRBV13 and TRBJ2-1, reads AAGVIQSPRHLIKEKRETATLKCYPIPRHDTVYWYQQGPGQDPQFLISFYEKMQSDKGSIPDRFSAQQFSDYHSELNMSSLELGDSALYFCASSLYPAGDNEQFFGPGTRLTVL.

V usage is TRBV13 and J usage is TRBJ2-7, with TRBD1 matching over 8 bases. Germline V gene data show CDR1 as PRHDT and CDR2 as FYEKMQ (reference sequence). Losses at the gene ends were 6 bases for V and 7 bases for J; bases not matched to a gene: 11. The length of the CDR3 is 14 residues. This CDR3 is CASRSGTGVEEQYF. DNA of the CDR3: TGTGCCAGCAGGTCCGGGACAGGTGTGGAAGAGCAGTACTTC.

This clone has more than one count but fewer than ten. The chain links TRBV4-1 to TRBJ1-5; D gene ambiguous. The CDR3 runs to 15 residues. Germline V gene lookup returns CDR1 MGHRA and CDR2 YSYEKL. With 0 bases removed from V and 2 bases from J, the gap between germline ends came to 8 bases. The CDR3 region has the DNA TGCGCCAGCAGCCAAGAGTCCCAGGGCAATCAGCCCCAGCATTTT. As protein: CASSQESQGNQPQHF.

The chain joins TRBV6-1 to TRBJ2-3; D gene uncertain. Per the germline V gene, CDR1 is MNHNS and CDR2 is SASEGT. V lost 2 bases and J 0 bases, leaving 15 bases between the germline ends. This CDR3 comprises 17 residues. In DNA, the CDR3 is TGTGCCAGCAGTGAATTAGCCCCTTTCTGGAGCACAGATACGCAGTATTTT. It translates to CASSELAPFWSTDTQYF.

The chain recombines TRBV6-1 with TRBJ2-7, with a tentative D call TRBD1 (5 bases). The germline CDR1 and CDR2 sequences are MNHNS and SASEGT. The CDR3 extends over 14 amino acids. V lost 3 bases, J lost 0 bases, and 9 bases lay in between. The CDR3 protein is CASSEAGRSYEQYF. The CDR3 DNA follows: TGTGCCAGCAGTGAGGCAGGGCGCTCCTACGAGCAGTACTTC.

The chain is built from TRBV27 and TRBJ2-2, with 8 bases fitting TRBD1. The junction had 8 bases not matched to a gene; V was cut back by 6 bases and J by 2 bases. Germline V lookup: CDR1 MNHEY, CDR2 SMNVEV (reference sequence). The CDR3 spans 16 residues. CDR3 sequence: CASSPADRENTGELFF. In nucleotides, the CDR3 is TGTGCCAGCAGCCCGGCGGACAGGGAAAACACCGGGGAGCTGTTTTTT.

The rearrangement links TRBV7-3 to TRBJ1-3; TRBD1 might be the D (6 bases). Germline V CDR1 and CDR2: SGHTA, FQGTGA. Deletions cut 5 bases from V and 2 bases from J, with 10 bases between. This CDR3 contains 14 residues. CDR3 amino acids: CASSRDRTGNTIYF. The CDR3 DNA reads TGTGCCAGCAGCCGCGACAGGACTGGAAACACCATATATTTT.

The chain is built from TRBV9 and TRBJ1-2, with TRBD1 identical over 7 bases. J was trimmed by 4 bases and V by 3 bases; bases with no gene match: 3. This CDR3 is 13 amino acids long. Germline V CDR1 and CDR2: SGDLS, YYNGEE. The CDR3 here is CASSERDSYGYTF. The DNA for the CDR3 is TGTGCCAGCAGCGAGAGGGACAGCTATGGCTACACCTTC.

The chain couples TRBV7-9 to TRBJ1-3; TRBD1 might be the D (6 bases). V lost 2 bases and J 3 bases, leaving 11 bases between the germline ends. Germline V CDR1 and CDR2: SEHNR, FQNEAQ (reference sequence). The CDR3 is 15 amino acids. CDR3 in amino acids: CASSLTGGLGNTIYF. The CDR3 DNA is TGTGCCAGCAGCTTAACGGGGGGGCTTGGAAACACCATATATTTT.

This clone turned up a few times. This sequence joins TRBV9 and TRBJ2-7; D is possibly TRBD2 (7 bases). The CDR3 is made up of 14 amino acids. Germline assignment: CDR1 SGDLS and CDR2 YYNGEE. The V and J ends lost 2 bases and 5 bases respectively, with 14 bases between them. CDR3: CASSVGGGGHEQYF. In DNA, the CDR3 is TGTGCCAGCAGCGTGGGAGGGGGAGGCCACGAGCAGTACTTC. The full variable domain, with the rest looked up from reference TRBV9 and TRBJ2-7, is DSGVTQTPKHLITATGQRVTLRCSPRSGDLSVYWYQQSLDQGLQFLIQYYNGEERAKGNILERFSAQQFPDLHSELNLSSLELGDSALYFCASSVGGGGHEQYFGPGTRLTVT.

This sequence joins TRBV15 and TRBJ1-5; TRBD1 agrees at 7 bases. The J segment lost 0 bases and the V segment lost 1 base, leaving 15 bases of the junction unmatched. The CDR3 loop spans 20 amino acids. Germline V lookup: CDR1 LNHNV, CDR2 YYDKDF (reference sequence). Written as DNA, the CDR3 is TGTGCCACCAGCAGAGGAGGGGGGACAGCAACAGAATATAGCAATCAGCCCCAGCATTTT. It specifies CATSRGGGTATEYSNQPQHF.

The rearrangement uses TRBV9 and TRBJ1-1; D not resolved. The CDR3 has 16 residues. Looked up from germline, CDR1 is SGDLS and CDR2 is YYNGEE. V shed 2 bases and J shed 3 bases, with 17 bases lying between them. CDR3 nucleotides: TGTGCCAGCAGCGTGTTACCCCTTGCCGGGGACACTGAAGCTTTCTTT. Encoded protein: CASSVLPLAGDTEAFF.

The V gene is TRBV9, the J gene TRBJ2-5; 8 bases are a match to TRBD2. The CDR3 sequence is 15 residues long. CDR1 and CDR2 from the germline V gene are SGDLS and YYNGEE. V shed 3 bases and J 0 bases; nucleotides not matched to a gene: 4. This CDR3 is CASSGYSGNQETQYF. The CDR3 nucleotides read TGTGCCAGCAGCGGCTATAGCGGGAACCAAGAGACCCAGTACTTC.

The chain employs TRBV10-3 and TRBJ2-2; the match to TRBD2 covers 9 bases. Germline CDR1 and CDR2: ENHRY and SYGVKD. The V and J ends lost 5 bases and 4 bases, in that order; junction bases with no gene match: 2. The CDR3 is 14 amino acids. CDR3 nucleotide sequence: TGTGCCATCAGTAGCGGGGGGACCACCGGGGAGCTGTTTTTT. The encoded protein is CAISSGGTTGELFF.

In this sample, this clone turned up a few times. The chain combines TRBV11-2 with TRBJ1-1; D unresolved. The germline V and J ends were trimmed by 1 base and 0 bases, with 6 bases remaining between them. From germline, CDR1 is SGHAT and CDR2 FQNNGV. CDR3 length: 14 amino acids. The CDR3 sequence is CASSLVSMNTEAFF. CDR3 coding DNA: TGTGCCAGCAGCTTAGTTTCTATGAACACTGAAGCTTTCTTT.

This clone came up a few times. The same CDR3 also results from other DNA sequences found in this sample. The chain recombines TRBV5-1 with TRBJ1-1; a weak D match, TRBD1 (5 bases). Trimming removed 5 bases from V and 0 bases from J, with 8 bases in between. CDR1 is SGHRS, CDR2 YFSETQ, per germline. This CDR3 comprises 13 residues. CDR3 region: CASRGRLNTEAFF. In nucleotides, the CDR3 is TGCGCCAGCAGGGGGCGACTGAACACTGAAGCTTTCTTT.

V usage is TRBV4-1 and J usage is TRBJ2-3; TRBD2 matches at 7 bases. The J segment lost 1 base and the V segment lost 1 base, leaving 5 bases of the junction unmatched. The CDR3 is made up of 16 amino acids. Per the germline V gene, CDR1 is MGHRA and CDR2 is YSYEKL. CDR3 bases: TGCGCCAGCAGCCAAGGGCGGCTAGCGGGCACAGATACGCAGTATTTT. This gives the protein CASSQGRLAGTDTQYF.

This clone was seen more than once but under ten times. The chain is built from TRBV6-5 and TRBJ1-1, with D possibly TRBD1 on 5 matching bases. V shed 0 bases and J shed 1 base, with 9 bases lying between them. In germline, CDR1 is MNHEY, CDR2 SVGAGI. The CDR3 covers 15 residues. The CDR3 protein is CASSYSRQQNTEAFF. The CDR3 DNA follows: TGTGCCAGCAGTTACTCGAGACAGCAGAACACTGAAGCTTTCTTT.

The chain links TRBV11-2 to TRBJ2-1; 12 nucleotides match TRBD2. Germline V gene data show CDR1 as SGHAT and CDR2 as FQNNGV. With 2 bases clipped from V and 2 bases from J, the junction kept 1 base outside the gene matches. The CDR3 contains 16 residues. This CDR3 is CASSLLAGGTYNEQFF. For the CDR3, the DNA is TGTGCCAGCAGCTTACTAGCGGGGGGGACCTACAATGAGCAGTTCTTC.

This clone has just one count. The chain carries TRBV18 and TRBJ2-1; tentative D call: TRBD1 (6 bases). The CDR3 is made up of 16 amino acids. The V gene's germline CDR1 is KGHSH and CDR2 LQKENI. V was cut by 3 bases and J by 4 bases, with 16 bases left in between. CDR3 sequence reads: CASSPPSRGPYNEQFF. CDR3 nucleotides: TGTGCCAGCTCACCGCCCTCCAGGGGACCATACAATGAGCAGTTCTTC. The variable domain in full, with the rest retrieved from reference TRBV18 and TRBJ2-1, is NAGVMQNPRHLVRRRGQEARLRCSPMKGHSHVYWYRQLPEEGLKFMVYLQKENIIDESGMPKERFSAEFPKEGPSILRIQQVVRGDSAAYFCASSPPSRGPYNEQFFGPGTRLTVL.

This sequence joins TRBV10-3 and TRBJ1-4; no clear D. The CDR3 totals 16 residues. Trimming removed 1 base from V and 1 base from J, with 10 bases in between. Germline values: CDR1 ENHRY, CDR2 SYGVKD. The DNA for the CDR3 is TGTGCCATCAGTGAGTTTCCCCGACAAACTAATGAAAAACTGTTTTTT. Protein product: CAISEFPRQTNEKLFF.

The V and J genes are TRBV28 and TRBJ2-3; D unclear. The CDR3 is made up of 17 amino acids. Trimming took off 2 bases at V and 2 bases at J, with 17 bases between the two ends. Germline lookup yields CDR1 MDHEN and CDR2 SYDVKM. Written as DNA, the CDR3 is TGTGCCAGCAGTTTACCCACCGCGAAACGATACACAGATACGCAGTATTTT. It codes for CASSLPTAKRYTDTQYF.

The chain has TRBV2 and TRBJ1-1, with a weak D call TRBD1 (6 bases). Germline values: CDR1 SNHLY, CDR2 FYNNEI. V gave up 5 bases and J gave up 1 base, with 8 bases separating them. This CDR3 has 13 amino acids. CDR3 sequence: CASSSDRNTEAFF. Here the CDR3 DNA reads TGTGCCAGCAGTTCGGACAGGAACACTGAAGCTTTCTTT.

In this sample, this clone turned up once. The chain has TRBV9 and TRBJ1-1, with D possibly being TRBD1 (5 bases). Looked up from germline, CDR1 is SGDLS and CDR2 is YYNGEE. CDR3 length: 13 residues. V lost 4 bases to trimming and J lost 5 bases, with 12 bases between them. Written as DNA, the CDR3 is TGTGCCAGCAGCAAGGGGACTCTAACTGAAGCTTTCTTT. Translation: CASSKGTLTEAFF.

This clone has only one observation. The CDR3 spells CASSPRDRGREQYF. Here the CDR3 DNA reads TGTGCCAGCAGCCCCAGGGACAGGGGAAGGGAGCAGTACTTC. The chain uses TRBV7-9 and TRBJ2-7, with 10 positions matching TRBD1. V lost 5 bases to trimming and J lost 7 bases; unmatched junction nucleotides: 8. CDR3 size: 14 residues. Germline values: CDR1 SEHNR, CDR2 FQNEAQ (reference sequence).

The chain employs TRBV2 and TRBJ1-5; D gene ambiguous. The ends were cut back, 3 bases at V and 7 bases at J, with 13 bases in the middle. CDR1 is SNHLY, CDR2 FYNNEI, per germline. This CDR3 is built from 14 residues. The CDR3 region is CASSDGREVQPQHF. The CDR3 bases are TGTGCCAGCAGTGACGGGCGGGAGGTACAGCCCCAGCATTTT. The whole variable domain, remainder taken from reference TRBV2 and TRBJ1-5, is EPEVTQTPSHQVTQMGQEVILRCVPISNHLYFYWYRQILGQKVEFLVSFYNNEISEKSEIFDDQFSVERPDGSNFTLKIRSTKLEDSAMYFCASSDGREVQPQHFGDGTRLSIL.

CDR3 in amino acids: CASSTGQAFQETQYF. As DNA, the CDR3 is TGTGCCAGCTCGACGGGACAGGCCTTCCAAGAGACCCAGTACTTC. The chain uses TRBV18 and TRBJ2-5; TRBD1 matches at 8 bases. V was pared by 6 bases and J by 1 base, with 7 bases of the junction left unmatched. CDR3 size: 15 residues. Germline CDR1 reads KGHSH; CDR2 reads LQKENI.